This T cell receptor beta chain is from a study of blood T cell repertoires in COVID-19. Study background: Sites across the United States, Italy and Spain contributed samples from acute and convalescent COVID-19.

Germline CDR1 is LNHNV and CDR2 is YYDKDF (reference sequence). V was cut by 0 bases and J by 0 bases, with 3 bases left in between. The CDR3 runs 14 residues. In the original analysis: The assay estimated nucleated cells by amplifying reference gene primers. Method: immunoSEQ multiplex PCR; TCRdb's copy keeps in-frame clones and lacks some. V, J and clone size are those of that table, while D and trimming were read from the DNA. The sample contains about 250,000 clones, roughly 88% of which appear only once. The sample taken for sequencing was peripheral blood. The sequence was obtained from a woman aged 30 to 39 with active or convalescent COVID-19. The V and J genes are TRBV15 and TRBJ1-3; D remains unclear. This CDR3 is CATSRESSGNTIYF. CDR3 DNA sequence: TGTGCCACCAGCAGAGAGAGCTCTGGAAACACCATATATTTT.